This T cell receptor (beta chain) was documented in a study of metastatic and nonmetastatic thyroid tumors. The CDR3 spans 13 residues. Germline loops: CDR1 SEHNR, CDR2 FQNEAQ (reference sequence). The V end was cut by 1 base, the J end by 1 base, with 4 bases between. Ten or more counts support this clone. TCRdb reprocessed the PCR reads via MiXCR. This table has about 39,000 clones, more than 15% appearing once. Treatment of any kind had been given to no patient before thyroid surgery. The rearrangement links TRBV7-9 to TRBJ1-1; D is uncertain. The sequence came from a female donor with papillary thyroid cancer or a benign thyroid nodule (not recorded which). Some clones in this sample may be carry-over from other donors' samples. The specimen sequenced was blood. The CDR3 is CASSLVANTEAFF. The CDR3 coding sequence is TGTGCCAGCAGCTTAGTTGCGAACACTGAAGCTTTCTTT.